This is a list of T cell receptor beta chains from one sample in a study of blood T cell repertoires in COVID-19. Generated by immunoSEQ multiplex PCR, the TCRdb table keeps only in-frame clones and is missing some. The sample shows 200,000 to 300,000 clones, about 90% of them seen only once. The sample taken for sequencing was peripheral blood. The receptors originated from a man under 40 with COVID-19, enrolled during active disease. Both conserved end residues are trimmed from each CDR3. Each record gives: V gene, J gene, CDR3 protein.

V: TRBV27; J: TRBJ1-5; CDR3: ASRARGQGEDGNQPQH
V: TRBV19; J: TRBJ2-2; CDR3: ASSITRLTGGRTGELF
V: TRBV10-2; J: TRBJ1-2; CDR3: ASSESTGGAGIYGYT
V: TRBV25-1; J: TRBJ1-4; CDR3: ASSDPGQGGEKLF
V: TRBV5-1; J: TRBJ1-1; CDR3: ASSLGRGQTEAF
V: TRBV16; J: TRBJ1-2; CDR3: ASSQSAQGKANYGYT
V: TRBV6-5; J: TRBJ1-1; CDR3: ASRTQGWLAEAF
V: TRBV15; J: TRBJ2-3; CDR3: ATSRDRRDTQY
V: TRBV7-9; J: TRBJ1-5; CDR3: ASSGDGTGGSQPQH
V: TRBV5-1; J: TRBJ2-5; CDR3: ASSLGTGETQY
V: TRBV9; J: TRBJ2-3; CDR3: ASSVGAGASTDTQY
V: TRBV2; J: TRBJ1-2; CDR3: ASSATGLRPNYGYT
V: TRBV11-2; J: TRBJ1-5; CDR3: ASSSSPGVGQPQH
V: TRBV2; J: TRBJ1-5; CDR3: ASSHYRVDQPQH
V: TRBV5-5; J: TRBJ2-2; CDR3: ASSPTLPSGSTGELF
V: TRBV11-3; J: TRBJ2-2; CDR3: ASSPGLLAGELF
V: TRBV6-5; J: TRBJ1-1; CDR3: ASSRTGVSGTEAF
V: TRBV5-4; J: TRBJ2-1; CDR3: ASSFKTGRDEQF